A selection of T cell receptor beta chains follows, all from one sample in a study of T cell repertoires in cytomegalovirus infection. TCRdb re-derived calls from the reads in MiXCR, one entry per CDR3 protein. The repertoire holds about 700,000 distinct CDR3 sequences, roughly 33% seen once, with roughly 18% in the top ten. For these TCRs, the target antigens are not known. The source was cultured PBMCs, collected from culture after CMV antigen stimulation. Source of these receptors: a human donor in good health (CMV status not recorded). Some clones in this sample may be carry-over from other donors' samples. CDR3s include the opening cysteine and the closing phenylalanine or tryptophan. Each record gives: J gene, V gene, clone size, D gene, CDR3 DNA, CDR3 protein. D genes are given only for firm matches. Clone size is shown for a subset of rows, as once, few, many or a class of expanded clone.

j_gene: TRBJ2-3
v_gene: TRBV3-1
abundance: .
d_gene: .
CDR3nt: TGTGCCAGCAGCCAAGAATCGGACCCGATCCAAACCGATACGCAGTATTTT
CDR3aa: CASSQESDPIQTDTQYF

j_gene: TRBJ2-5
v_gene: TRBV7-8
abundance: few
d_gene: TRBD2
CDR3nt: TGTGCCAGCAGCTTGAGCGGGGGGGCCGGACAAGAGACCCAGTACTTC
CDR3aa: CASSLSGGAGQETQYF

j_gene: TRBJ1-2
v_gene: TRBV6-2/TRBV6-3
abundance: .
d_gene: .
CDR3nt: TGTGCCACTAGACACGACCCTAACTATGGCTACACCTTC
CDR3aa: CATRHDPNYGYTF

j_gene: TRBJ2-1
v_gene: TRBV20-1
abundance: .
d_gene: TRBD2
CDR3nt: TGCAGTGCTCCGGGCCGGGAGGCGGCCTACAATGAGCAGTTCTTC
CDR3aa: CSAPGREAAYNEQFF

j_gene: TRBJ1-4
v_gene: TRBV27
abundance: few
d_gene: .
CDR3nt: TGTGCCAGCAGCTACCCGGGAGAAAAACTGTTTTTT
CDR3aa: CASSYPGEKLFF

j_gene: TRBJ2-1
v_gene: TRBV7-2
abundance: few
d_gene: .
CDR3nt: TGTGCCAGCAGCCCTTCCAGGAATGAGCAGTTCTTC
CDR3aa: CASSPSRNEQFF

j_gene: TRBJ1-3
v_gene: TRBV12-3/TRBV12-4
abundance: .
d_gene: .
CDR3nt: TGTGCCAGCAGACCCGGGACGCGGACTGGAAACACCATATATTTT
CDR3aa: CASRPGTRTGNTIYF

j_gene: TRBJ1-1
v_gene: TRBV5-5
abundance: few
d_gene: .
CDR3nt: TGTGCCAGCAGCTTGGAGGGACATAACACTGAAGCTTTCTTT
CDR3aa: CASSLEGHNTEAFF

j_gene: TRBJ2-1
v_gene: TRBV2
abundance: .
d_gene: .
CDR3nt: TGTGCCAGCAGTGAAGGCCGCTCCTACAATGAGCAGTTCTTC
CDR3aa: CASSEGRSYNEQFF

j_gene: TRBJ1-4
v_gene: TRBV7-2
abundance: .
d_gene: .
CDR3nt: TGTGCCAGCAGCCAGTACAGCCAGGGGAGTGAAAAACTGTTTTTT
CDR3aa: CASSQYSQGSEKLFF

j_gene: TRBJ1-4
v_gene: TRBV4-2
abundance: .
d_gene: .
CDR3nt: TGTGCCAGCAGCCCACTGCCGGTGCTAGGGGCCGAGCAGACTAATGAAAAACTGTTTTTT
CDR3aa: CASSPLPVLGAEQTNEKLFF

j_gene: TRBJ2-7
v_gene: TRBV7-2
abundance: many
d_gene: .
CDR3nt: TGTGCCAGCAGCTTCAGGAGTTACGAGCAGTACTTC
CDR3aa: CASSFRSYEQYF

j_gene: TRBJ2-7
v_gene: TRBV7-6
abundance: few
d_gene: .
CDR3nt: TGTGCCAGCAGCACCCGGGGGGGACAGACCTACGAGCAGTACTTC
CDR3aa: CASSTRGGQTYEQYF

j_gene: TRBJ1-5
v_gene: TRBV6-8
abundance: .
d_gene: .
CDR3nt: TGTTCCAGCAGTTCCAACAACAATCAGCCCCAGCATTTT
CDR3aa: CSSSSNNNQPQHF

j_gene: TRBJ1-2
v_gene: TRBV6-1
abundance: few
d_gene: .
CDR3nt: TGTGCCAGCACCATAGGGGACTTAACTGGTGGCTACACCTTC
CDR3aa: CASTIGDLTGGYTF

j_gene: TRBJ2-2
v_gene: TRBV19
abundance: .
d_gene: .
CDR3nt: TGTGCCAGACGATGCAACACCGGGGAGCTGTTTTTT
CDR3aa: CARRCNTGELFF

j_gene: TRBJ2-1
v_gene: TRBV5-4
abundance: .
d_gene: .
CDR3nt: TGTGCCAGCAGCTTGGACAGGAACTACAATGAGCAGTTCTTC
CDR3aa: CASSLDRNYNEQFF

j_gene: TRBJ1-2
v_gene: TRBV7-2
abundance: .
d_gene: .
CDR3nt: TGTGCCAGCAGCCTCCTGGGGGGCGGAGAAGACTACACCTTC
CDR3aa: CASSLLGGGEDYTF

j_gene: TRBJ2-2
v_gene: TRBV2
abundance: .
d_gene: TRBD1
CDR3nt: TGTGCCAGCAGTGAAATGACAGGGGGGACCGGGGAGCTGTTTTTT
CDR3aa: CASSEMTGGTGELFF

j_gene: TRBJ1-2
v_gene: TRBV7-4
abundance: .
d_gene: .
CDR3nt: TGTGCCAGCAGCTTATCGGGACGCATCTATGGCTACACCTTC
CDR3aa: CASSLSGRIYGYTF

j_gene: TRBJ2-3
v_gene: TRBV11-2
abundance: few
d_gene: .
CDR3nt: TGTGCCAGCAGCTTACGAGGGGGGGGATTGACAGATACGCAGTATTTT
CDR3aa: CASSLRGGGLTDTQYF

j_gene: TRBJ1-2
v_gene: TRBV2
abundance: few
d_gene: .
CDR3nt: TGTGCCAGCAGACTCGGACAGAACTATGGCTACACCTTC
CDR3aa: CASRLGQNYGYTF

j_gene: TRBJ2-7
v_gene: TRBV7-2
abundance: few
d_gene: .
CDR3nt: TGTGCCAGCAGCTTATCTTTTGGGGTCAGGAAGTACTTC
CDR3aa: CASSLSFGVRKYF

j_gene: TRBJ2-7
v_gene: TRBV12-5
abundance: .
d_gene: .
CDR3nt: TGTGCTAGTGGTCTAGGAGGGTTTCGGTACGAGCAGTACTTC
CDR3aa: CASGLGGFRYEQYF

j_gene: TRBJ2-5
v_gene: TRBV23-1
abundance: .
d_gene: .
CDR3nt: TGCGCCAGCAGTCAAGGGGGCGGCAGCCAAGAGACCCAGTACTTC
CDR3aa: CASSQGGGSQETQYF

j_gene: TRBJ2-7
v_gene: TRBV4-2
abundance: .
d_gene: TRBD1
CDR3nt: TGTGCCAGCAGCCAAGCTGGGACAGGGAAATACTACGAGCAGTACTTC
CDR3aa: CASSQAGTGKYYEQYF

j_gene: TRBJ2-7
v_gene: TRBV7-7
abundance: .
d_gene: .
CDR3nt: TGTGCCAGCAGCTCCGGCCCAACGGGCGAGCAGTACTTC
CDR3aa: CASSSGPTGEQYF